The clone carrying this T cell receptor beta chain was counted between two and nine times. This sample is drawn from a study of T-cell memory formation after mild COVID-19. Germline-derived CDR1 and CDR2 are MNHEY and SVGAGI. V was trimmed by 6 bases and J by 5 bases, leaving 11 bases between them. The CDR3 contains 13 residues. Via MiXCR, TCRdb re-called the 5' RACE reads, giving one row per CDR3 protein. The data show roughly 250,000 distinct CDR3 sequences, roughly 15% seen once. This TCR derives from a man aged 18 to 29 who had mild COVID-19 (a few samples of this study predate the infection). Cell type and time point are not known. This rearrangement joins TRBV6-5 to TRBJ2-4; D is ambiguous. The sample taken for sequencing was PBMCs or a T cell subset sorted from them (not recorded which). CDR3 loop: CASSRLAENIQYF. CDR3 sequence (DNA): TGTGCCAGCAGCCGCCTCGCGGAAAACATTCAGTACTTC.